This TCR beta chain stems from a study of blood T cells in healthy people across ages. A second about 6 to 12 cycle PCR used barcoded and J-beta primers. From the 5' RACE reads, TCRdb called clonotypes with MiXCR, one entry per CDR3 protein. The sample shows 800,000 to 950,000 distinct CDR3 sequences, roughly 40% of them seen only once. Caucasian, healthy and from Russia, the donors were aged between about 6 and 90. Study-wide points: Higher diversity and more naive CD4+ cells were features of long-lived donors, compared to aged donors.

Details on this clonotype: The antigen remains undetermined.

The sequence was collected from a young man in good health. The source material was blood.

The CDR3 loop reads CASSLYGPNDEQFF. The CDR3 region has the DNA TGTGCCAGCAGTTTATATGGCCCTAACGATGAGCAGTTCTTC. The chain couples TRBV27 to TRBJ2-1, with D unclear. The CDR3 runs 14 residues. Looked up from germline, CDR1 is MNHEY and CDR2 is SMNVEV (reference sequence). The V end was cut by 1 base, the J end by 8 bases, with 12 bases between.